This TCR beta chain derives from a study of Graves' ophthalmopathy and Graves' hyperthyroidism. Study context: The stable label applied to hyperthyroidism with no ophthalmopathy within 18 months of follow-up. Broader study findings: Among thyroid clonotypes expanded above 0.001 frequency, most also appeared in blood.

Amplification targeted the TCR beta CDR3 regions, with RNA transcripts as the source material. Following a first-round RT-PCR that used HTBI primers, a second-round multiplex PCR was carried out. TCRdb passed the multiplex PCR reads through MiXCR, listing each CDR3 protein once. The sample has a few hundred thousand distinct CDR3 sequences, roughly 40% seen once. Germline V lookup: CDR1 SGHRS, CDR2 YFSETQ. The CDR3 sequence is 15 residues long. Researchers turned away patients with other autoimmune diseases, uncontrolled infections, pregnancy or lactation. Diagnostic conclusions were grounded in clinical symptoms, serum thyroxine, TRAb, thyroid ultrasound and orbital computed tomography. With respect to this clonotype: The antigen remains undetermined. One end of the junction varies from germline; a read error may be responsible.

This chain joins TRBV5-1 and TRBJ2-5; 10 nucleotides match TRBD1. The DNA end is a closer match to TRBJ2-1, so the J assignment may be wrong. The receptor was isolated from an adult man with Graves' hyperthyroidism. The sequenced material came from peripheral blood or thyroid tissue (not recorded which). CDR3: CASSLGTGDLDEQFF. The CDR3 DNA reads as TGTGCCAGCAGCTTAGGGACAGGGGACTTAGATGAGCAGTTCTTC.